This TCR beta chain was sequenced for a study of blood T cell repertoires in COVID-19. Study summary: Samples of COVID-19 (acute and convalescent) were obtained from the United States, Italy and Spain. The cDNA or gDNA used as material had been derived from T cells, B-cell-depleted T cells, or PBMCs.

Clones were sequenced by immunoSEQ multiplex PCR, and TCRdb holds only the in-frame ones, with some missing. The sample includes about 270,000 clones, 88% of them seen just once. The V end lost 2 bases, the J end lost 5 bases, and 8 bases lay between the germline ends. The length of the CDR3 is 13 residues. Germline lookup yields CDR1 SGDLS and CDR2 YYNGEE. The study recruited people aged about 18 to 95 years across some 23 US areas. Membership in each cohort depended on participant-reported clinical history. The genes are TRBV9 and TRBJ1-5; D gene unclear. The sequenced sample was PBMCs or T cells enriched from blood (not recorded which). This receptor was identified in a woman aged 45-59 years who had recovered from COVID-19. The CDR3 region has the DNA TGTGCCAGCAGCGTGGGCAGCTATCAGCCCCAGCATTTT. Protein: CASSVGSYQPQHF. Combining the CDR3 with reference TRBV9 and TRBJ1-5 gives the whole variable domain DSGVTQTPKHLITATGQRVTLRCSPRSGDLSVYWYQQSLDQGLQFLIQYYNGEERAKGNILERFSAQQFPDLHSELNLSSLELGDSALYFCASSVGSYQPQHFGDGTRLSIL.